This TCR beta chain is from a study of shared clonotypes between healthy human individuals. The study, taken as a whole, reports: When naive CD4 clonotypes were compared across a handful of donors, around 5% were shared.

Assay execution proceeded at the deep level. This table comes from immunoSEQ multiplex PCR, and its TCRdb copy is limited to in-frame clones, with some not included. In the table there are some 2,100,000 clones, roughly 95% of which are singletons. Concerning this clone: Its antigen remains unknown. This CDR3 is also generated by other DNA sequences in the sample.

This CDR3 is 14 amino acids long. With 0 bases clipped from V and 5 bases from J, the junction kept 3 bases outside the gene matches. CDR1 and CDR2 (germline): LNHNV, YYDKDF (reference sequence). The sequenced sample was naive CD4+ T cells sorted from blood. Subset of the sample: CD45RA+ positively selected. The chain carries TRBV15 and TRBJ2-5; 7 bases fit TRBD1. This clonotype originated in a man younger than 30 in good health. CDR3 loop: CATSRDQGGETQYF. CDR3 nucleotides: TGTGCCACCAGCAGAGATCAAGGGGGCGAGACCCAGTACTTC. The whole variable domain, remainder taken from reference TRBV15 and TRBJ2-5, is DAMVIQNPRYQVTQFGKPVTLSCSQTLNHNVMYWYQQKSSQAPKLLFHYYDKDFNNEADTPDNFQSRRPNTSFCFLDIRSPGLGDTAMYLCATSRDQGGETQYFGPGTRLLVL.